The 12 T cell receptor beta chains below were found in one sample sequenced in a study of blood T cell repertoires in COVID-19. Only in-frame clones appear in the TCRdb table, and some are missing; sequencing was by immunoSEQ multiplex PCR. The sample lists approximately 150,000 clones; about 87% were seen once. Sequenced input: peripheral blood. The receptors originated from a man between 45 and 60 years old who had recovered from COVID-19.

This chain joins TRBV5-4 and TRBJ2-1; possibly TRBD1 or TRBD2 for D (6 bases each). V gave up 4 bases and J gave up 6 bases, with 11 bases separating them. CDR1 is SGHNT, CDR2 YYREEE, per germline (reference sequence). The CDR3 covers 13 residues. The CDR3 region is CASSLGGVNEQFF. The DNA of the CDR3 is TGTGCCAGCAGCCTGGGGGGCGTCAATGAGCAGTTCTTC.

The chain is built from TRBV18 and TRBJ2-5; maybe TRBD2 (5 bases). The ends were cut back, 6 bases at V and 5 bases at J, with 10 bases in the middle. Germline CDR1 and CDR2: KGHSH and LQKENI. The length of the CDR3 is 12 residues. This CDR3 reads CASSREGETQYF. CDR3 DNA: TGTGCCAGCTCGCGCGAGGGCGAGACCCAGTACTTC.

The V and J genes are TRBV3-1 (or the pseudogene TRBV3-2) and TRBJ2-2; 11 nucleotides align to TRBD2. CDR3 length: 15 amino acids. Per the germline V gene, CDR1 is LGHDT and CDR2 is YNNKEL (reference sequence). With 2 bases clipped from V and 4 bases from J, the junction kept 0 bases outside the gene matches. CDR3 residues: CASSQTSGGTGELFF. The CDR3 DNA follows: TGTGCCAGCAGCCAAACTAGCGGGGGCACCGGGGAGCTGTTTTTT.

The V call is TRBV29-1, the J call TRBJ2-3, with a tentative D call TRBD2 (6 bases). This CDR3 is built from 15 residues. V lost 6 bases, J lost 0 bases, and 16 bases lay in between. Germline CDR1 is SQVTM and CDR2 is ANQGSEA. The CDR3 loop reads CSVSTAGSSTDTQYF. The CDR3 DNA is TGCAGCGTATCAACTGCGGGGTCTAGCACAGATACGCAGTATTTT.

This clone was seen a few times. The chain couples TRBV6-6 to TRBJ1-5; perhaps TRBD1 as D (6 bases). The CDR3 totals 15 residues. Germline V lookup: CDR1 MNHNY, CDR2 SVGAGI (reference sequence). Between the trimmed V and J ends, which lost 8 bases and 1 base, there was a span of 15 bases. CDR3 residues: CASHPVGASNQPQHF. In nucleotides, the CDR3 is TGTGCCAGCCACCCGGTGGGGGCGAGCAATCAGCCCCAGCATTTT.

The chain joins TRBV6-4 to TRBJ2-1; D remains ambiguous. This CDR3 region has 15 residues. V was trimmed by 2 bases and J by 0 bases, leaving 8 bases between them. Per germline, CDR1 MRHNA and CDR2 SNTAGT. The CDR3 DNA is TGTGCCAGCAGTGACGGCGGCAGCTCCTACAATGAGCAGTTCTTC. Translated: CASSDGGSSYNEQFF.

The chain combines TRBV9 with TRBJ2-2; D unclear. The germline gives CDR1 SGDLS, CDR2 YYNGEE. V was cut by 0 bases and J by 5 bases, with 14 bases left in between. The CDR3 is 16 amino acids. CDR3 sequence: CASSVDWVRLTGELFF. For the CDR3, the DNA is TGTGCCAGCAGCGTAGATTGGGTGAGGTTAACCGGGGAGCTGTTTTTT.

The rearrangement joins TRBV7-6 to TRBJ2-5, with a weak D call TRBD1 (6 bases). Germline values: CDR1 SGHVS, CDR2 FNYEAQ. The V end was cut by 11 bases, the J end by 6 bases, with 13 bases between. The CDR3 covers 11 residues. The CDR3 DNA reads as TGTGCCGCAGGGGAGCGGCAGACCCAGTACTTC. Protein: CAAGERQTQYF.

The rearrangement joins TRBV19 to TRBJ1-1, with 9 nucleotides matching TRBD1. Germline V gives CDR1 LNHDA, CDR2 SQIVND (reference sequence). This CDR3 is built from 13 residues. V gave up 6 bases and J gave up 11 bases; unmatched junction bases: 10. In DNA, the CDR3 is TGTGCCAGTAGCAAACGGGACAGGGAGACGGCTTTCTTT. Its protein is CASSKRDRETAFF.

The CDR3 DNA follows: TGCGCCAGCAGCTCATCACCCAGAGACGGGAACTATGGCTACACCTTC. This codes for CASSSSPRDGNYGYTF. The chain joins TRBV5-1 to TRBJ1-2; D is unresolved. Per germline, CDR1 SGHRS and CDR2 YFSETQ. CDR3 length equals 16 residues. V shed 3 bases and J shed 2 bases, with 17 bases lying between them.

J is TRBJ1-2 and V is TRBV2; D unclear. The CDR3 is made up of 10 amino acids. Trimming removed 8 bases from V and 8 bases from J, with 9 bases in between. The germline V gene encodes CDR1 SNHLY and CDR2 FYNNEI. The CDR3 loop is CASGELGYTF. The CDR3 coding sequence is TGTGCCAGCGGAGAATTAGGCTACACCTTC.

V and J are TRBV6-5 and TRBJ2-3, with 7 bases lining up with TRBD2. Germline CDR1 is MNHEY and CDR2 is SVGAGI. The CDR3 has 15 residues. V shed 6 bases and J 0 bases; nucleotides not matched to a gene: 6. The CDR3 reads CASSALAYSTDTQYF. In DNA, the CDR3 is TGTGCCAGCAGCGCACTAGCGTATAGCACAGATACGCAGTATTTT.